This T cell receptor (beta chain) was obtained from a study of blood T cell repertoires in COVID-19. Study details: Samples representing acute and convalescent COVID-19 were sourced from the United States, Italy and Spain. The cDNA or gDNA used as material had been derived from T cells, B-cell-depleted T cells, or PBMCs.

Trimming removed 3 bases from V and 5 bases from J; junction bases left unmatched: 5. Germline CDR1 SGHAT, CDR2 FQNNGV. The CDR3 has 15 amino acids. Per the original methods: Scientists estimated how many nucleated cells there were by amplifying reference gene primers. Profiled with immunoSEQ multiplex PCR; TCRdb holds only in-frame clones, not every one. V, J and clone size reflect that table, while D and trimming were determined from the DNA. The data show over 150,000 clones, approximately 90% seen once. The sample was peripheral blood. This clonotype was obtained from a man in his thirties or forties with acute or convalescent COVID-19. The chain employs TRBV11-2 and TRBJ2-2; 8 nucleotides align to TRBD1. CDR3 sequence: CASSFGQGLTGELFF. The CDR3 DNA reads TGTGCCAGCAGCTTTGGACAGGGTCTGACCGGGGAGCTGTTTTTT.